The TCR beta chain described here comes from a study of radiation and T cells in renal cell carcinoma. About the research overall: Nephrectomy followed 15 Gy stereotactic body radiation by 4 weeks. Study-level points and caveats: No pretreatment tumor biopsies were available for baseline clonotypes. From baseline, blood top tumor clonotypes peaked at 2 weeks post-radiation.

The CDR3 has 16 residues. V was trimmed by 1 base and J by 3 bases, leaving 13 bases between them. Germline values: CDR1 SGHTA, CDR2 FQGNSA. Produced via immunoSEQ multiplex PCR; TCRdb's table is partial and in-frame only. There are some 120,000 clones in the sample; roughly 91% occur only once, and over 4.5% lies in the top ten. Sample time point: blood 2 weeks post-SBRT. The treatment is: 15 Gy SBRT to primary tumor, nephrectomy 4 weeks later. Radiation-treated patients gave blood at baseline, week 2 and week 4. As to this clone: Its antigen remains unknown.

This specimen consisted of blood, obtained from a patient whose treatment included radiotherapy and nephrectomy. This sequence was found in a woman in her seventies with renal cell carcinoma. The genes are TRBV7-2 and TRBJ2-1, with D perhaps being TRBD1 or TRBD2 (6 bases each). Here the CDR3 DNA reads TGTGCCAGCAGCTTAGGTGTTGGGGGGCTCTACAATGAGCAGTTCTTC. Protein product: CASSLGVGGLYNEQFF.